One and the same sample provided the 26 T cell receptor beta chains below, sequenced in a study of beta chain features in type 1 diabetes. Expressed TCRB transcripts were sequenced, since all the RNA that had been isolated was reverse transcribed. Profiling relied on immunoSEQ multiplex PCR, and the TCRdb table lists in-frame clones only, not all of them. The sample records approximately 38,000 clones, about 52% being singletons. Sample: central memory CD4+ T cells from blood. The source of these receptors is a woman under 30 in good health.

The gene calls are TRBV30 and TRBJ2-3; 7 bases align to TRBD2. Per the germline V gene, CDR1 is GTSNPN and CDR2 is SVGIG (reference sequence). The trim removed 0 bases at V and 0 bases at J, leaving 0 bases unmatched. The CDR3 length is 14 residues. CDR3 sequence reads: CAWSVGGSTDTQYF. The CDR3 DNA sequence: TGTGCCTGGAGTGTGGGGGGGAGCACAGATACGCAGTATTTT.

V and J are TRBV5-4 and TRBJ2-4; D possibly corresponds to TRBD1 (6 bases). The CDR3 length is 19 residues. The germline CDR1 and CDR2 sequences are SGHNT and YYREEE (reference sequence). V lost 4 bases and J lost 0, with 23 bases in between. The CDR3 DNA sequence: TGTGCCAGCAGCCTCGGTGGGGGCGTAGGGCGACTAGCCAAAAACATTCAGTACTTC. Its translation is CASSLGGGVGRLAKNIQYF.

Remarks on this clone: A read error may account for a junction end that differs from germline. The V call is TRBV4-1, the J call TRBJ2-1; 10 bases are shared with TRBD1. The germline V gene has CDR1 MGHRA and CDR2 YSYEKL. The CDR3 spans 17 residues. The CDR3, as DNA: TGCGCCAGCAGCCAAGATGACAGGGGGCTGTTAAACAATGAGCGGTTCTTC. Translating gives CASSQDDRGLLNNERFF.

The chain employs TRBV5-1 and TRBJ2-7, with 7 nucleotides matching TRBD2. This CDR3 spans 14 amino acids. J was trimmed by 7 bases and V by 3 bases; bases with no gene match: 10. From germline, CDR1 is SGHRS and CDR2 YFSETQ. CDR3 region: CASSYQRDRYEQYF. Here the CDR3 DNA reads TGCGCCAGCAGCTACCAGCGGGATCGTTATGAGCAGTACTTC. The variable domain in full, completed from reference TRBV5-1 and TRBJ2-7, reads KAGVTQTPRYLIKTRGQQVTLSCSPISGHRSVSWYQQTPGQGLQFLFEYFSETQRNKGNFPGRFSGRQFSNSRSEMNVSTLELGDSALYLCASSYQRDRYEQYFGPGTRLTVT.

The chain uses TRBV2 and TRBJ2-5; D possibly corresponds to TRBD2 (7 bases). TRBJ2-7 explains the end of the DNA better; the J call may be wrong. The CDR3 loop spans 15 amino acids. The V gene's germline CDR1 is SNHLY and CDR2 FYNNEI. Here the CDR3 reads CASSSAGASSYEQYF. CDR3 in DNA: TGTGCCAGCAGTTCCGCGGGGGCGAGCTCCTACGAGCAGTACTTC.

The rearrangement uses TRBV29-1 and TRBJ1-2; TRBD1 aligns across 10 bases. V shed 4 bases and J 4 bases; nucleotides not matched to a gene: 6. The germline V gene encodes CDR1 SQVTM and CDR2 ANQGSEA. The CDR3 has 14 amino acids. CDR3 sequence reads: CSVGRDRGPYGYTF. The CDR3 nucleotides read TGCAGCGTTGGGAGGGACAGGGGCCCCTATGGCTACACCTTC.

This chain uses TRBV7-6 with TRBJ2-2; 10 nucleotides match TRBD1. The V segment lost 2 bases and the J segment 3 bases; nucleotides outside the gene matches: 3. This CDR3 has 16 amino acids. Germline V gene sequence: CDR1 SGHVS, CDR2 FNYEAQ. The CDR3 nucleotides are TGTGCCAGCAGCTTAAGGGGGACAGGGGACACCGGGGAGCTGTTTTTT. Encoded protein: CASSLRGTGDTGELFF.

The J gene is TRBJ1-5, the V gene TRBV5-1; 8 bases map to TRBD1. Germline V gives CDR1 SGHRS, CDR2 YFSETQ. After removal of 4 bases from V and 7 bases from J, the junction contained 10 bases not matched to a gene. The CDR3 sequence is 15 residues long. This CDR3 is CASSLDRASGQPQHF. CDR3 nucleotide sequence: TGCGCCAGCAGCCTGGACAGGGCCTCTGGGCAGCCCCAGCATTTT.

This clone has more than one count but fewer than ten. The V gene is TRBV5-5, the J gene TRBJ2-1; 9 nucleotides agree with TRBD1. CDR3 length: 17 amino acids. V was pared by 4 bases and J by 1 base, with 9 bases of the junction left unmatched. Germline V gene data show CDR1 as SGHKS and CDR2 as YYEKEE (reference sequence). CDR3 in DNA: TGTGCCAGCAGCCCGGGGACAGGGAAGAGGTCCTACAATGAGCAGTTCTTC. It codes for CASSPGTGKRSYNEQFF.

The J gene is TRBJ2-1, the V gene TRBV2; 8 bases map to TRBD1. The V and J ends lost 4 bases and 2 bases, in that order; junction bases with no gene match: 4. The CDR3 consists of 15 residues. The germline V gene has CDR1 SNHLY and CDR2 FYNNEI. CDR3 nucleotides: TGTGCCAGCAGTGCAGGGGGCCTCACCTACAATGAGCAGTTCTTC. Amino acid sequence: CASSAGGLTYNEQFF.

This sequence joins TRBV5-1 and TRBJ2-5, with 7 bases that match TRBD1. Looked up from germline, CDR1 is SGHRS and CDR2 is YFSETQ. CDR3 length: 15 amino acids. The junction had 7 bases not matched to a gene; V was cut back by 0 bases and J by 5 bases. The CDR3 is CASSLGGGAGETQYF. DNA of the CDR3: TGCGCCAGCAGCTTGGGAGGGGGCGCTGGGGAGACCCAGTACTTC.

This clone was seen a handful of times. The CDR3 sequence is CASRPAGGPAYEQYF. The CDR3 nucleotides read TGTGCCAGCAGACCGGCCGGAGGGCCAGCCTACGAGCAGTACTTC. The chain carries TRBV6-5 and TRBJ2-7, with D perhaps TRBD2 (6 bases). V lost 6 bases to trimming and J lost 2 bases, with 17 bases between them. The CDR3 is made up of 15 amino acids. The germline V gene encodes CDR1 MNHEY and CDR2 SVGAGI.

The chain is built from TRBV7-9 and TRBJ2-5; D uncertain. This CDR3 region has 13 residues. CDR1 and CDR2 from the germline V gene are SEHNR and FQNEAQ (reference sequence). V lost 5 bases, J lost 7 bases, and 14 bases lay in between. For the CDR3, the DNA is TGTGCCAGCAGCGACGGTCTGCGGCGGACCCAGTACTTC. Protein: CASSDGLRRTQYF.

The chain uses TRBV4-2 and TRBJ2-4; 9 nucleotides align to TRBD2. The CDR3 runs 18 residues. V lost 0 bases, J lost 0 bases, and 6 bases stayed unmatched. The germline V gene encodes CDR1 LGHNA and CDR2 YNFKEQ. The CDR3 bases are TGTGCCAGCAGCCAAGATCGCGGGAGGGCCCTAGCCAAAAACATTCAGTACTTC. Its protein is CASSQDRGRALAKNIQYF.

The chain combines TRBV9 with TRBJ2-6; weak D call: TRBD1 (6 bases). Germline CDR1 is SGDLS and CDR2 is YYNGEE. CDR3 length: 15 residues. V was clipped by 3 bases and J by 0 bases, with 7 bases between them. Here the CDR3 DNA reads TGTGCCAGCAGCGCAGGGGACTCTGGGGCCAACGTCCTGACTTTC. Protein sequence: CASSAGDSGANVLTF.

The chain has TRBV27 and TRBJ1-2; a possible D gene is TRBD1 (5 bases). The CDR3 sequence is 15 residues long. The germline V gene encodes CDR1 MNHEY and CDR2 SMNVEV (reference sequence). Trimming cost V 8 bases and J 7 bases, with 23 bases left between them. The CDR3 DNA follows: TGTGCCAGCCAACACCAGGGAGGTGCTCTCGGTGGCTACACCTTC. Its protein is CASQHQGGALGGYTF.

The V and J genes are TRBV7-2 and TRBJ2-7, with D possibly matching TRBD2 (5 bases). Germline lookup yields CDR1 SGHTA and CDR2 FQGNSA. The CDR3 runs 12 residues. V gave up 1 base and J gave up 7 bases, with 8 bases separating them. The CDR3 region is CASSLDTGEQYF. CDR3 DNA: TGTGCCAGCAGCTTAGACACGGGGGAGCAGTACTTC. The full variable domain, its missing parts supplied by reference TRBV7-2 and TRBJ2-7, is GAGVSQSPSNKVTEKGKDVELRCDPISGHTALYWYRQSLGQGLEFLIYFQGNSAPDKSGLPSDRFSAERTGGSVSTLTIQRTQQEDSAVYLCASSLDTGEQYFGPGTRLTVT.

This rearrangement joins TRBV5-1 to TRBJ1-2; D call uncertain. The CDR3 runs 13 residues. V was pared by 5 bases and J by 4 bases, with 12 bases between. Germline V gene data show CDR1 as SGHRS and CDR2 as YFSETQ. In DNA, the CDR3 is TGCGCCAGCAGAGAGGACTCCTCCTATGGCTACACCTTC. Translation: CASREDSSYGYTF.

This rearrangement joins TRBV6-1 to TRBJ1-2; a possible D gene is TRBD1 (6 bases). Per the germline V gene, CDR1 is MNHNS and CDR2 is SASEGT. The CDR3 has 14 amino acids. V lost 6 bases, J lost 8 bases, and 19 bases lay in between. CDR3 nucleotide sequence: TGTGCCAGCAGCGTGGGACACCCGAAGTGGGGCTACACCTTC. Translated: CASSVGHPKWGYTF.

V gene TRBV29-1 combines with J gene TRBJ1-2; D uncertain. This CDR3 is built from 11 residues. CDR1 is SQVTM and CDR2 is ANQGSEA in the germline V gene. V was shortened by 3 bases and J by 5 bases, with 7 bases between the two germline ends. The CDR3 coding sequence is TGCAGCGTTGAGGGAGGGTATGGCTACACCTTC. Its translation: CSVEGGYGYTF.

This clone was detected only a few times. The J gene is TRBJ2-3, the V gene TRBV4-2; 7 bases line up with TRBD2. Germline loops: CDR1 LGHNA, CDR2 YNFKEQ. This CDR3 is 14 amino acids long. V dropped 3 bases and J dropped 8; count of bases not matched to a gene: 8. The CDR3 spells CASSQDSGRPTQYF. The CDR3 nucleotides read TGTGCCAGCAGCCAGGATAGCGGGCGGCCTACGCAGTATTTT.

This chain's CDR3 is CASSLAGGSTDTQYF. The CDR3 DNA reads TGTGCCAGCAGCTTAGCGGGGGGAAGCACAGATACGCAGTATTTT. The chain employs TRBV7-2 and TRBJ2-3; TRBD2 might be the D (6 bases). Germline V CDR1 and CDR2: SGHTA, FQGNSA. This CDR3 region has 15 residues. The V and J ends lost 0 bases and 0 bases respectively, with 7 bases between them.

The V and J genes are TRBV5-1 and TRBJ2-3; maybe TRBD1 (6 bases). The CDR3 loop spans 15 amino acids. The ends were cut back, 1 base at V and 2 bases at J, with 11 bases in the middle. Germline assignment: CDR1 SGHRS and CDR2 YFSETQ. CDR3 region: CASSLNDRYTDTQYF. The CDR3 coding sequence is TGCGCCAGCAGCTTGAACGACAGGTACACAGATACGCAGTATTTT.

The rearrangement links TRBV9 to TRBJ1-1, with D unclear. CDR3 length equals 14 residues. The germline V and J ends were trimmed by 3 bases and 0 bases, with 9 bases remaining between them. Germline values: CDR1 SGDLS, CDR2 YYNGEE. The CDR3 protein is CASSAVTVNTEAFF. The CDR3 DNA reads TGTGCCAGCAGCGCAGTCACAGTGAACACTGAAGCTTTCTTT.

CDR3 sequence reads: CASSLDRVYEQYF. CDR3 in DNA: TGTGCCAGCAGCTTAGACAGGGTCTACGAGCAGTACTTC. The chain links TRBV7-2 to TRBJ2-7, with D possibly matching TRBD1 (6 bases). V was pared by 1 base and J by 3 bases, with 7 bases between. This CDR3 has 13 residues. The V gene's germline CDR1 is SGHTA and CDR2 FQGNSA.

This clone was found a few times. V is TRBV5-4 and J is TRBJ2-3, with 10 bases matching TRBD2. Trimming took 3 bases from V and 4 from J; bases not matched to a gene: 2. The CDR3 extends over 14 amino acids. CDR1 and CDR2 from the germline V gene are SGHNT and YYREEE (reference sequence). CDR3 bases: TGTGCCAGCAGCTCGGGACTAGCGCCAGATACGCAGTATTTT. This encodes CASSSGLAPDTQYF.